These 23 T cell receptor beta chains share one sample of origin, sequenced in a study of STAT5B mutations in CD4+ large granular lymphocyte leukemia. Sequencing was performed with immunoSEQ multiplex PCR; in TCRdb, only in-frame clones are kept and a portion is missing. The sample has 35,000 or so clones, roughly 88% seen once. Sequences were obtained from CD4+ T cells from blood buffy coats. Every receptor here comes from a human donor in good health.

The CDR3 nucleotides are TGTGCCAGCAGCCGGACTAGCGGAAGCTACAATGAGCAGTTCTTC. Its translation: CASSRTSGSYNEQFF. The chain employs TRBV6-1 and TRBJ2-1; 10 nucleotides agree with TRBD2. Germline values: CDR1 MNHNS, CDR2 SASEGT. V lost 6 bases to trimming and J lost 3 bases; unmatched junction nucleotides: 5. The CDR3 is 15 residues long.

The gene calls are TRBV30 and TRBJ1-1, with a possible D match to TRBD1 (6 bases). This CDR3 has 12 amino acids. The V end was cut by 5 bases, the J end by 1 base, with 8 bases between. Germline V gene data show CDR1 as GTSNPN and CDR2 as SVGIG (reference sequence). The CDR3 sequence: CAWLRGNTEAFF. As DNA, the CDR3 is TGTGCCTGGCTCAGGGGGAACACTGAAGCTTTCTTT.

The chain employs TRBV7-2 and TRBJ1-2; unclear D gene. This CDR3 is 13 amino acids long. Per the germline V gene, CDR1 is SGHTA and CDR2 is FQGNSA. The V end lost 1 base, the J end lost 8 bases, and 11 bases lay between the germline ends. CDR3 residues: CASSLGKWEGYTF. CDR3 bases: TGTGCCAGCAGCTTAGGAAAGTGGGAGGGCTACACCTTC.

The chain couples TRBV28 to TRBJ2-7; 7 positions agree with TRBD2. Per the germline V gene, CDR1 is MDHEN and CDR2 is SYDVKM. With V trimmed by 3 bases and J by 1 base, 6 bases remained unmatched. This CDR3 has 15 amino acids. This CDR3 is CASSFLRGRSYEQYF. DNA of the CDR3: TGTGCCAGCAGTTTCCTCCGCGGGAGATCCTACGAGCAGTACTTC. The full variable domain, completed using reference TRBV28 and TRBJ2-7, is DVKVTQSSRYLVKRTGEKVFLECVQDMDHENMFWYRQDPGLGLRLIYFSYDVKMKEKGDIPEGYSVSREKKERFSLILESASTNQTSMYLCASSFLRGRSYEQYFGPGTRLTVT.

CDR3 amino acids: CASRGDRVVGELFF. CDR3 coding DNA: TGTGCCAGCCGGGGGGACAGGGTGGTCGGGGAGCTGTTTTTT. The chain carries TRBV2 and TRBJ2-2, with 9 bases aligning to TRBD1. J was trimmed by 7 bases and V by 8 bases; bases with no gene match: 8. The CDR3 has 14 amino acids. The germline gives CDR1 SNHLY, CDR2 FYNNEI. Filled out from reference TRBV2 and TRBJ2-2, the complete variable domain reads EPEVTQTPSHQVTQMGQEVILRCVPISNHLYFYWYRQILGQKVEFLVSFYNNEISEKSEIFDDQFSVERPDGSNFTLKIRSTKLEDSAMYFCASRGDRVVGELFFGEGSRLTVL.

The rearrangement uses TRBV5-1 and TRBJ2-3, with D possibly matching TRBD2 (6 bases). The V gene's germline CDR1 is SGHRS and CDR2 YFSETQ. V lost 0 bases and J lost 0, with 11 bases in between. This CDR3 spans 16 amino acids. CDR3 amino acids: CASSLGAGPSTDTQYF. The DNA for the CDR3 is TGCGCCAGCAGCTTGGGGGCGGGGCCTAGCACAGATACGCAGTATTTT.

This chain joins TRBV7-2 and TRBJ1-5; D possibly corresponds to TRBD1 (5 bases). The CDR3 covers 15 residues. The germline V and J ends were trimmed by 5 bases and 3 bases, with 14 bases remaining between them. CDR1 and CDR2 (germline): SGHTA, FQGNSA. This CDR3 is CASSTQGKFNQPQHF. Here the CDR3 DNA reads TGTGCCAGCAGCACCCAGGGAAAGTTCAATCAGCCCCAGCATTTT.

The chain couples TRBV2 to TRBJ2-5; tentatively, D is TRBD1 (6 bases). This CDR3 spans 14 amino acids. The germline CDR1 and CDR2 sequences are SNHLY and FYNNEI. Trimming pared 4 bases from V and 5 bases from J, leaving 14 bases between. CDR3 bases: TGTGCCAGCAGTGTCCGCAGGGGTACGGAGACCCAGTACTTC. Protein: CASSVRRGTETQYF. Using reference TRBV2 and TRBJ2-5 for the parts outside the CDR3, the full variable domain is EPEVTQTPSHQVTQMGQEVILRCVPISNHLYFYWYRQILGQKVEFLVSFYNNEISEKSEIFDDQFSVERPDGSNFTLKIRSTKLEDSAMYFCASSVRRGTETQYFGPGTRLLVL.

V gene TRBV5-1 combines with J gene TRBJ1-4, with 9 bases lining up with TRBD1. Per the germline V gene, CDR1 is SGHRS and CDR2 is YFSETQ. With 0 bases clipped from V and 5 bases from J, the junction kept 8 bases outside the gene matches. This CDR3 comprises 17 residues. CDR3 region: CASSLGTNRGPNEKLFF. The CDR3 bases are TGCGCCAGCAGCTTGGGGACCAACAGGGGGCCGAATGAAAAACTGTTTTTT.

The gene calls are TRBV19 and TRBJ1-5; the D is unclear. Between the trimmed V and J ends, which lost 3 bases and 7 bases, there was a span of 7 bases. Germline CDR1 is LNHDA and CDR2 is SQIVND (reference sequence). This CDR3 has 12 residues. In DNA form, the CDR3 reads TGTGCCAGTAGTATCCCGGGGCAGCCCCAGCATTTT. This sequence encodes CASSIPGQPQHF. The full variable domain, in which reference TRBV19 and TRBJ1-5 provide the parts outside the CDR3, is DGGITQSPKYLFRKEGQNVTLSCEQNLNHDAMYWYRQDPGQGLRLIYYSQIVNDFQKGDIAEGYSVSREKKESFPLTVTSAQKNPTAFYLCASSIPGQPQHFGDGTRLSIL.

The rearrangement joins TRBV10-2 to TRBJ2-2; maybe TRBD1 (6 bases). The CDR3 is 14 residues long. CDR1 is WSHSY and CDR2 is SAAADI in the germline V gene. The germline V and J ends were trimmed by 7 bases and 3 bases, with 12 bases remaining between them. The CDR3 sequence: CASNDDRHTGELFF. In DNA form, the CDR3 reads TGCGCCAGCAACGATGACAGGCACACCGGGGAGCTGTTTTTT.

CDR3 sequence reads: CASSMARVGTRAGLAIYF. CDR3 bases: TGTGCCAGTAGTATGGCTCGGGTTGGGACCCGGGCTGGTCTAGCCATATATTTT. The chain employs TRBV19 and TRBJ1-3; a weak D match, TRBD1 (5 bases). Deletions cut 3 bases from V and 11 bases from J, with 29 bases between. Germline-derived CDR1 and CDR2 are LNHDA and SQIVND (reference sequence). This CDR3 has 18 residues.

The V call is TRBV7-2, the J call TRBJ2-7; D gene unclear. This CDR3 is 14 amino acids long. Deletions cut 1 base from V and 2 bases from J, with 9 bases between. Germline lookup yields CDR1 SGHTA and CDR2 FQGNSA. The CDR3 reads CASSLENSAYEQYF. CDR3 bases: TGTGCCAGCAGCTTAGAGAACAGTGCCTACGAGCAGTACTTC.

CDR3 in DNA: TGTGCCAGCAGCTTATTCGGAATCACTGAAGCTTTCTTT. Translating gives CASSLFGITEAFF. V is TRBV7-8 and J is TRBJ1-1; D remains ambiguous. Germline CDR1 and CDR2: SGHVS and FQNEAQ. V lost 2 bases, J lost 4 bases, and 8 bases lay in between. The CDR3 has 13 residues.

The chain uses TRBV5-8 and TRBJ1-1; 9 positions match TRBD1. Germline V gene lookup returns CDR1 SGHTS and CDR2 YDEGEE. The CDR3 sequence is 14 residues long. The ends lost 7 bases at V and 10 bases at J; junction bases unmatched: 14. DNA for the CDR3: TGTGCCAGCTCTACAGGGGGCCCTCTGCTCGGAGCTTTCTTT. Translation gives CASSTGGPLLGAFF.

In this sample, this clone turned up once. The CDR3 sequence is CASSQDPGPGLGAKNIQYF. DNA of the CDR3: TGTGCCAGCAGCCAAGATCCCGGACCGGGCCTAGGGGCCAAAAACATTCAGTACTTC. The J gene is TRBJ2-4, the V gene TRBV14; the D is unclear. The V gene's germline CDR1 is SGHDN and CDR2 FVKESK. Trimming pared 0 bases from V and 1 base from J, leaving 19 bases between. This CDR3 comprises 19 residues.

The chain is built from TRBV19 and TRBJ1-2; 7 nucleotides align to TRBD1. The ends lost 5 bases at V and 0 bases at J; junction bases unmatched: 9. Per germline, CDR1 LNHDA and CDR2 SQIVND (reference sequence). CDR3 length: 16 amino acids. In nucleotides, the CDR3 is TGTGCCAGTAGTCCCGCCGCGACAGGGTCTAACTATGGCTACACCTTC. It codes for CASSPAATGSNYGYTF.

This clone was recorded once. The chain joins TRBV14 to TRBJ2-5; 7 bases are a match to TRBD1. V trimming: 6 bases; J trimming: 1 base; junction bases outside the gene matches: 8. CDR3 size: 15 residues. CDR1 and CDR2 (germline): SGHDN, FVKESK. The CDR3 DNA is TGTGCCAGCAGACGCTCGGGACAGCTCCAAGAGACCCAGTACTTC. Protein product: CASRRSGQLQETQYF.

This clone was observed once. The chain links TRBV9 to TRBJ2-7, with D hard to call. The CDR3 is 14 amino acids. The V and J ends lost 0 bases and 0 bases respectively, with 7 bases between them. Germline assignment: CDR1 SGDLS and CDR2 YYNGEE. In DNA form, the CDR3 reads TGTGCCAGCAGCGTAGTTAAGGGCTCCTACGAGCAGTACTTC. Protein product: CASSVVKGSYEQYF.

V usage is TRBV5-5 and J usage is TRBJ1-2; D uncertain. The CDR3 is made up of 14 amino acids. The V end lost 0 bases, the J end lost 0 bases, and 6 bases lay between the germline ends. Germline V gene data show CDR1 as SGHKS and CDR2 as YYEKEE (reference sequence). In DNA form, the CDR3 reads TGTGCCAGCAGCTTGGGGCAGGCTAACTATGGCTACACCTTC. Translated: CASSLGQANYGYTF. The entire variable domain, with the rest obtained from reference TRBV5-5 and TRBJ1-2, is as follows: DAGVTQSPTHLIKTRGQQVTLRCSPISGHKSVSWYQQVLGQGPQFIFQYYEKEERGRGNFPDRFSARQFPNYSSELNVNALLLGDSALYLCASSLGQANYGYTFGSGTRLTVV.

The rearrangement joins TRBV9 to TRBJ2-7; 9 bases are shared with TRBD1. Germline values: CDR1 SGDLS, CDR2 YYNGEE. CDR3 length: 13 residues. Trimming took 3 bases from V and 5 from J; bases not matched to a gene: 3. CDR3 nucleotides: TGTGCCAGCAGCGGACAGGGGGGCCACGAGCAGTACTTC. Translation: CASSGQGGHEQYF.

The chain has TRBV7-9 and TRBJ2-3; D ambiguous. Germline V lookup: CDR1 SEHNR, CDR2 FQNEAQ (reference sequence). The V end lost 5 bases, the J end lost 0 bases, and 9 bases lay between the germline ends. The CDR3 sequence is 14 residues long. CDR3 residues: CASSASGSTDTQYF. In DNA, the CDR3 is TGTGCCAGCAGCGCGTCGGGTAGCACAGATACGCAGTATTTT.

The chain combines TRBV19 with TRBJ2-3; tentatively, D is TRBD2 (6 bases). The CDR3 covers 16 residues. Germline CDR1 is LNHDA and CDR2 is SQIVND (reference sequence). V gave up 6 bases and J gave up 2 bases, with 18 bases separating them. This CDR3 reads CASSPLGSGHTDTQYF. The CDR3 DNA reads TGTGCCAGTAGCCCCCTTGGTAGCGGCCACACAGATACGCAGTATTTT.